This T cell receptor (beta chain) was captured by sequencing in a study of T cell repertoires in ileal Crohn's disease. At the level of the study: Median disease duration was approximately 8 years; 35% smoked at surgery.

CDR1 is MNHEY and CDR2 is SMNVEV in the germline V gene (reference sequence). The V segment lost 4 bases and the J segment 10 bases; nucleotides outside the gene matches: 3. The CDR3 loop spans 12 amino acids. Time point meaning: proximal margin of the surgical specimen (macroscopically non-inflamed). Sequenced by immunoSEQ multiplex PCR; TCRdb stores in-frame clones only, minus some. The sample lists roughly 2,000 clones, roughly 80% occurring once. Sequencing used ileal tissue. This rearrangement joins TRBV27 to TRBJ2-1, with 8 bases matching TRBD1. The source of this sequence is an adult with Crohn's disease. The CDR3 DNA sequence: TGTGCCAGCAGTTCCCGGGACAGGGAGCAGTTCTTC. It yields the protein CASSSRDREQFF.